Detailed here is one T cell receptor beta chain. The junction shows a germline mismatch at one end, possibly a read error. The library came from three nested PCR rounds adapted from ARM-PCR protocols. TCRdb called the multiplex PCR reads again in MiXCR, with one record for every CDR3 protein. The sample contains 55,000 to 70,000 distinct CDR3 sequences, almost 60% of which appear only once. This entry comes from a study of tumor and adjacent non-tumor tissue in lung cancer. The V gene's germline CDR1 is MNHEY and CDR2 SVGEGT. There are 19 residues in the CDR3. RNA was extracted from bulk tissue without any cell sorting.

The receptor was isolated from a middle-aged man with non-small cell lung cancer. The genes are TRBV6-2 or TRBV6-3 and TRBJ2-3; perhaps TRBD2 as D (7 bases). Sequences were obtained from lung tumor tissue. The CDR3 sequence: CASNALGGGAGVEADTRYF. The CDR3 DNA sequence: TGTGCCAGCAATGCACTAGGGGGGGGCGCCGGTGTGGAAGCCGATACGCGGTATTTT.